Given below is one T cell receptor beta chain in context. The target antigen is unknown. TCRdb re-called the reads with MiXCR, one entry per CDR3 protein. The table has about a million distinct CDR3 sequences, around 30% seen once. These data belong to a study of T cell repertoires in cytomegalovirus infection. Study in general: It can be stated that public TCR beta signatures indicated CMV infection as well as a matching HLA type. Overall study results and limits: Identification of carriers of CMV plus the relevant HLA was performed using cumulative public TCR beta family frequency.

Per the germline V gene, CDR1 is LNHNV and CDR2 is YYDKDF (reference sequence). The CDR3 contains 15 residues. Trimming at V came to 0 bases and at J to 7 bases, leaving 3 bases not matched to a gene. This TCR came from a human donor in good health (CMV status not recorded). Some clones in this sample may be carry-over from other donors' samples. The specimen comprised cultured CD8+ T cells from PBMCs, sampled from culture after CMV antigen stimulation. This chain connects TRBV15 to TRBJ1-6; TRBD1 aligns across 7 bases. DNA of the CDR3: TGTGCCACCAGCAGAGATAAGACAGGGAATTCACCCCTCCACTTT. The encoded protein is CATSRDKTGNSPLHF. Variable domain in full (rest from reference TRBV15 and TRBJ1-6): DAMVIQNPRYQVTQFGKPVTLSCSQTLNHNVMYWYQQKSSQAPKLLFHYYDKDFNNEADTPDNFQSRRPNTSFCFLDIRSPGLGDTAMYLCATSRDKTGNSPLHFGNGTRLTVT.